Ten or more counts support the clone carrying this TCR beta chain. This specimen belongs to a study of identical twins. The germline V gene encodes CDR1 MNHEY and CDR2 SMNVEV (reference sequence). This CDR3 has 17 residues. The V gene end was trimmed by 2 bases and the J gene end by 3 bases; junction bases not matched to a gene: 5. Carrying unique molecular identifiers, the cDNA also gained a universal primer site through template switching. TCRdb re-called the 5' RACE reads with MiXCR, one entry per CDR3 protein. Here the sample spans 200,000 to 250,000 distinct CDR3 sequences, roughly a tenth being singletons.

The receptor was isolated from a man aged 50 or older in good health. The chain recombines TRBV27 with TRBJ2-2; TRBD2 matches at 11 bases. The sample comprised memory T cells sorted from blood. For the CDR3, the DNA is TGTGCCAGCAGTTTAGCTACTAGCGGGAGCTACACCGGGGAGCTGTTTTTT. Translating it yields CASSLATSGSYTGELFF.